This is a list of T cell receptor beta chains from one sample in a study of PD-L1 blockade in urothelial cancer. Assay used: immunoSEQ multiplex PCR; TCRdb lists only in-frame clones, some missing. Altogether 50,000 to 65,000 clones are present, around 84% being singletons, with the ten largest covering less than 3.5%. The sample consisted of PBMCs, taken around atezolizumab (anti-PD-L1) treatment. These TCRs come from a man aged 50 to 59 with urothelial cancer. The CDR3 runs from the conserved cysteine through the conserved F or W. The D gene is left open where the match is weak. The size of a clone is reported for some rows only, either as once, few or many, or as a class for expanded clones.

d_call: -; j_call: TRBJ2-1; clone_size: once; v_call: TRBV14; cdr3_aa: CASSQVRSRGVEQFF; cdr3_nt: TGTGCCAGCAGCCAAGTTCGGTCCAGGGGAGTTGAGCAGTTCTTC
d_call: TRBD2; j_call: TRBJ2-2; clone_size: -; v_call: TRBV7-7; cdr3_aa: CASSPGPSGSGGDTGELFF; cdr3_nt: TGTGCTAGCAGCCCCGGGCCTAGCGGGAGTGGTGGGGACACCGGGGAGCTGTTTTTT
d_call: -; j_call: TRBJ1-1; clone_size: -; v_call: TRBV30; cdr3_aa: CAWVPSGIYTEAFF; cdr3_nt: TGTGCCTGGGTACCTTCCGGGATCTACACTGAAGCTTTCTTT
d_call: TRBD1; j_call: TRBJ1-2; clone_size: -; v_call: TRBV7-9; cdr3_aa: CASSSGTGDFYGYTF; cdr3_nt: TGTGCCAGCAGCTCCGGGACAGGGGATTTCTATGGCTACACCTTC
d_call: -; j_call: TRBJ2-7; clone_size: -; v_call: TRBV2; cdr3_aa: CASSESGIIYEQYF; cdr3_nt: TGTGCCAGCAGTGAATCGGGAATTATCTACGAGCAGTACTTC
d_call: TRBD2; j_call: TRBJ2-7; clone_size: -; v_call: TRBV6-1; cdr3_aa: CASLKYSSGSYEQYF; cdr3_nt: TGTGCCAGCTTAAAATATTCTAGCGGCTCCTACGAGCAGTACTTC
d_call: -; j_call: TRBJ1-6; clone_size: -; v_call: TRBV5-1; cdr3_aa: CASSFVSGGNSPLHF; cdr3_nt: TGCGCCAGCAGCTTCGTGTCGGGAGGGAATTCACCCCTCCACTTT
d_call: -; j_call: TRBJ2-7; clone_size: -; v_call: TRBV7-8; cdr3_aa: CASSSPRSDEQYF; cdr3_nt: TGTGCCAGCAGCTCCCCCCGTTCGGACGAGCAGTACTTC
d_call: -; j_call: TRBJ2-7; clone_size: -; v_call: TRBV19; cdr3_aa: CASSIIGIADPYEQYF; cdr3_nt: TGTGCCAGTAGTATAATAGGGATAGCGGATCCCTACGAGCAGTACTTC
d_call: TRBD2; j_call: TRBJ2-2; clone_size: -; v_call: TRBV4-2; cdr3_aa: CASSQDLAGGGGELFF; cdr3_nt: TGTGCCAGCAGCCAAGATTTGGCGGGAGGGGGCGGGGAGCTGTTTTTT
d_call: -; j_call: TRBJ2-7; clone_size: -; v_call: TRBV13; cdr3_aa: CASSSGGRYEQYF; cdr3_nt: TGTGCCAGCAGTTCCGGAGGACGATACGAGCAGTACTTC
d_call: -; j_call: TRBJ2-7; clone_size: -; v_call: TRBV5-5; cdr3_aa: CASSLSGVAYEQYF; cdr3_nt: TGTGCCAGCAGCCTTAGCGGAGTAGCCTACGAGCAGTACTTC
d_call: TRBD2; j_call: TRBJ2-3; clone_size: -; v_call: TRBV28; cdr3_aa: CASSLGGTSRDTQYF; cdr3_nt: TGTGCCAGCAGTTTAGGGGGGACTAGTCGAGATACGCAGTATTTT
d_call: -; j_call: TRBJ1-1; clone_size: once; v_call: TRBV7-9; cdr3_aa: CASSLDGGHTEAFF; cdr3_nt: TGTGCCAGCAGCTTAGATGGAGGTCACACTGAAGCTTTCTTT
d_call: -; j_call: TRBJ1-2; clone_size: -; v_call: TRBV7-2; cdr3_aa: CASSPGRPTFYGYTF; cdr3_nt: TGTGCCAGCAGCCCAGGCAGGCCAACTTTCTATGGCTACACCTTC
d_call: TRBD2; j_call: TRBJ2-7; clone_size: -; v_call: TRBV27; cdr3_aa: CASSFGGRAYEQYF; cdr3_nt: TGTGCCAGCAGTTTCGGAGGGAGGGCCTACGAGCAGTACTTC
d_call: -; j_call: TRBJ2-5; clone_size: -; v_call: TRBV20-1; cdr3_aa: CSARVFETQYF; cdr3_nt: TGCAGTGCTAGAGTCTTCGAGACCCAGTACTTC
d_call: -; j_call: TRBJ1-2; clone_size: -; v_call: TRBV16; cdr3_aa: CASSQDVSDIGYTF; cdr3_nt: TGTGCCAGCAGCCAAGACGTATCAGACATCGGCTACACCTTC
d_call: TRBD1; j_call: TRBJ1-3; clone_size: -; v_call: TRBV18; cdr3_aa: CASSITGAGNTIYF; cdr3_nt: TGTGCCAGCTCAATAACAGGGGCTGGAAACACCATATATTTT
d_call: -; j_call: TRBJ2-3; clone_size: -; v_call: TRBV5-6; cdr3_aa: CASSGTRRNTDTQYF; cdr3_nt: TGTGCCAGCAGCGGGACTCGGCGTAACACAGATACGCAGTATTTT
d_call: TRBD2; j_call: TRBJ2-7; clone_size: -; v_call: TRBV19; cdr3_aa: CASSIGLAEAYEQYF; cdr3_nt: TGTGCCAGTAGTATCGGGCTAGCGGAAGCCTACGAGCAGTACTTC
d_call: -; j_call: TRBJ1-5; clone_size: -; v_call: TRBV30; cdr3_aa: CAWSVGIYSNQPQHF; cdr3_nt: TGTGCCTGGAGTGTGGGCATATATAGCAATCAGCCCCAGCATTTT
d_call: TRBD2; j_call: TRBJ2-1; clone_size: -; v_call: TRBV5-1; cdr3_aa: CASSNSGRFNNEQFF; cdr3_nt: TGCGCCAGCAGCAATAGCGGGAGATTTAACAATGAGCAGTTCTTC
d_call: -; j_call: TRBJ1-6; clone_size: -; v_call: TRBV15; cdr3_aa: CATSRDGGNSPLHF; cdr3_nt: TGTGCCACCAGCAGAGATGGGGGGAATTCACCCCTCCACTTT
d_call: -; j_call: TRBJ2-7; clone_size: -; v_call: TRBV7-9; cdr3_aa: CASSLSQAYEQYF; cdr3_nt: TGTGCCAGCAGCTTATCACAGGCCTACGAGCAGTACTTC
d_call: -; j_call: TRBJ1-5; clone_size: -; v_call: TRBV9; cdr3_aa: CASSVAGGAGPQHF; cdr3_nt: TGTGCCAGCAGCGTAGCAGGCGGGGCGGGGCCCCAGCATTTT